What follows are 14 T cell receptor beta chains derived from one specimen sequenced in a study of persistence of HIV-infected CD4 T cells (TCRdb year 2020). For these TCRs, the target antigens are not known. The immunoSEQ hsTCRB assay version 4, run in survey mode, was used to sequence TCRbeta repertoires from genomic DNA. The source is immuneACCESS, and TCRdb retained only in-frame sequences with V and J called. Part of the clones is not carried over; for the studies checked, unresolved V genes explain less than half of this, and the remainder is unexplained. For this sample there are under 50,000 clones; about nine tenths appear just once. The ten largest make up about 3% of the sample. The meaning of the sample's treatment or condition label: suppressive antiretroviral therapy. As a nonspecific positive control representing the CD4+ T cell repertoire, the cells were stimulated with anti-CD3/anti-CD28 magnetic beads. Responding CD4+ T cells were sorted by upregulation of both CD40 ligand and CD69.

This specimen was CD4+ T cells sorted from PBMCs after roughly 18-hour stimulation, taken from a patient who received antiretroviral therapy. The cell subset or site tag for this specimen amounts to: CD40L+CD69+ CD4 T cells responding to anti-CD3/anti-CD28 beads, representing the overall repertoire. The origin of the receptors is an adult woman with HIV who was CMV-seropositive.

The rearrangement links TRBV27 to TRBJ2-5; 11 nucleotides agree with TRBD1. In germline, CDR1 is MNHEY, CDR2 SMNVEV (reference sequence). The CDR3 covers 16 residues. After removal of 7 bases from V and 5 bases from J, the junction contained 12 bases not matched to a gene. The CDR3 sequence: CASKSFGQGAGETQYF. The DNA for the CDR3 is TGTGCCAGCAAATCGTTCGGACAGGGGGCCGGGGAGACCCAGTACTTC.

The chain has TRBV5-1 and TRBJ2-5; 8 nucleotides agree with TRBD1. CDR3 length equals 15 residues. CDR1 is SGHRS, CDR2 YFSETQ, per germline. V shed 4 bases, J shed 6 bases, and the junction held 11 bases outside the gene matches. The CDR3 DNA reads TGCGCCAGCAGCACCGGGACAGGTTTGGAGAAGACCCAGTACTTC. Protein sequence: CASSTGTGLEKTQYF.

The rearrangement links TRBV7-8 to TRBJ1-5; no firm D call. Germline CDR1 is SGHVS and CDR2 is FQNEAQ. This CDR3 contains 13 residues. V was clipped by 1 base and J by 6 bases, with 7 bases between them. The CDR3 DNA sequence: TGTGCCAGCAGCTTAGAATTGGGTCAGCCCCAGCATTTT. Protein product: CASSLELGQPQHF.

The chain couples TRBV7-2 to TRBJ2-6; D is perhaps TRBD1 (5 bases). V lost 6 bases, J lost 2 bases, and 11 bases lay in between. The CDR3 is 15 amino acids. Germline V gene data show CDR1 as SGHTA and CDR2 as FQGNSA. In nucleotides, the CDR3 is TGTGCCAGCAGTGGGCAGGGTGCTGGGGCCAACGTCCTGACTTTC. As protein: CASSGQGAGANVLTF. Full variable domain (missing parts from reference TRBV7-2 and TRBJ2-6): GAGVSQSPSNKVTEKGKDVELRCDPISGHTALYWYRQSLGQGLEFLIYFQGNSAPDKSGLPSDRFSAERTGGSVSTLTIQRTQQEDSAVYLCASSGQGAGANVLTFGAGSRLTVL.

The V call is TRBV7-8, the J call TRBJ1-4, with a tentative D call TRBD1 (5 bases). Germline V CDR1 and CDR2: SGHVS, FQNEAQ. Trimming removed 5 bases at V and 5 bases at J, with 6 bases between. This CDR3 is 12 amino acids long. The CDR3 loop is CASSPGNEKLFF. The CDR3 DNA follows: TGTGCCAGCAGCCCAGGGAATGAAAAACTGTTTTTT.

The genes are TRBV4-3 and TRBJ2-3; D may be TRBD2 (5 bases). Germline V gives CDR1 LGHNA, CDR2 YSLEER. The ends were cut back, 1 base at V and 6 bases at J, with 23 bases in the middle. CDR3 length equals 18 residues. CDR3 residues: CASSQGLRTSARSDTQYF. CDR3 DNA: TGCGCCAGCAGCCAAGGTCTTAGGACTTCCGCACGAAGCGATACGCAGTATTTT.

This chain connects TRBV9 to TRBJ1-6, with D hard to call. Germline CDR1 and CDR2: SGDLS and YYNGEE. V lost 3 bases, J lost 6 bases, and 10 bases lay in between. This CDR3 region has 14 residues. CDR3 nucleotides: TGTGCCAGCAGCGCCCTCAATTCTAATTCACCCCTCCACTTT. It codes for CASSALNSNSPLHF.

The chain combines TRBV21-1 with TRBJ2-3; TRBD2, the D gene given by the table, was not confirmed from the DNA. TRBV21-1 is recorded as a pseudogene. The CDR3 totals 15 residues. CDR3 nucleotide sequence: TGTGCCAGCAGCAAAGTAGCGGGGGCCTCTGTAACGCAGTATTTT. Translated: CASSKVAGASVTQYF.

The chain is built from TRBV20-1 and TRBJ1-1; D perhaps matches TRBD1 (6 bases). V was cut by 5 bases and J by 11 bases, with 15 bases left in between. This CDR3 spans 11 amino acids. Germline CDR1 and CDR2: DFQATT and SNEGSKA (reference sequence). The CDR3 sequence is CSAGGAGLAFF. The CDR3 DNA follows: TGCAGTGCTGGGGGGGCAGGCTTGGCTTTCTTT.

The gene calls are TRBV28 and TRBJ1-5; possible D gene TRBD1, 6 bases. Germline V gene data show CDR1 as MDHEN and CDR2 as SYDVKM. This CDR3 region has 15 residues. The germline V and J ends were trimmed by 2 bases and 7 bases, with 15 bases remaining between them. CDR3 nucleotide sequence: TGTGCCAGCAGTTTACCTCCAACGACAGGCCAGCCCCAGCATTTT. Its translation: CASSLPPTTGQPQHF.

The chain couples TRBV25-1 to TRBJ2-5; D remains unclear. V was cut by 5 bases and J by 6 bases, with 16 bases left in between. The CDR3 spans 14 residues. The germline gives CDR1 MGHDK, CDR2 SYGVNS. The CDR3 DNA sequence: TGTGCCAGCAGTAACCCTCCACCCTTTCAGACCCAGTACTTC. This codes for CASSNPPPFQTQYF. Full variable domain (remainder filled in from reference TRBV25-1 and TRBJ2-5): EADIYQTPRYLVIGTGKKITLECSQTMGHDKMYWYQQDPGMELHLIHYSYGVNSTEKGDLSSESTVSRIRTEHFPLTLESARPSHTSQYLCASSNPPPFQTQYFGPGTRLLVL.

DNA of the CDR3: TGTGCCAGCTCACAACAGGGGGCAGAAGACGCTTTCTTT. It is translated as CASSQQGAEDAFF. The chain carries TRBV18 and TRBJ1-1, with TRBD1 matching over 9 bases. There are 13 residues in the CDR3. Germline assignment: CDR1 KGHSH and CDR2 LQKENI. The V and J ends lost 4 bases and 11 bases, in that order; junction bases with no gene match: 8.

The chain links TRBV6-7 to TRBJ2-7, with D perhaps TRBD1 (6 bases). TRBV6-7 carries the ORF label, with uncertain function. With 10 bases removed from V and 0 bases from J, the gap between germline ends came to 19 bases. This CDR3 region has 15 residues. CDR3: CANRQVRGSSYEQYF. DNA of the CDR3: TGTGCCAACCGACAGGTGAGGGGAAGCTCCTACGAGCAGTACTTC.

J is TRBJ1-2 and V is TRBV2, with TRBD1 matching 7 bases. Trimming cost V 2 bases and J 0 bases; bases outside gene matches: 6. The CDR3 consists of 16 residues. Germline V gene sequence: CDR1 SNHLY, CDR2 FYNNEI. This CDR3 reads CASSEMYQGANYGYTF. CDR3 sequence (DNA): TGTGCCAGCAGTGAAATGTACCAGGGGGCTAACTATGGCTACACCTTC.